These 7 T cell receptor beta chains were sequenced from one sample in a study of metastatic and nonmetastatic thyroid tumors. There were no patients who had received any treatment before thyroid surgery. TCRdb re-called the PCR reads with MiXCR. The data hold around 20,000 clones, with less than 15% observed a single time. Sequencing used tumor tissue. The receptors originated from a female donor with papillary thyroid cancer or a benign thyroid nodule (not recorded which). Some clones in this sample may be carry-over from other donors' samples.

This chain connects TRBV19 to TRBJ1-1, with TRBD1 identical over 11 bases. The CDR3 runs 15 residues. The V and J ends lost 6 bases and 5 bases, in that order; junction bases with no gene match: 8. CDR1 LNHDA and CDR2 SQIVND come from the germline V gene (reference sequence). CDR3: CASSNSGTGGTEAFF. The CDR3 nucleotides read TGTGCCAGTAGCAACTCCGGGACAGGGGGAACTGAAGCTTTCTTT. The variable domain in full, completed from reference TRBV19 and TRBJ1-1, reads DGGITQSPKYLFRKEGQNVTLSCEQNLNHDAMYWYRQDPGQGLRLIYYSQIVNDFQKGDIAEGYSVSREKKESFPLTVTSAQKNPTAFYLCASSNSGTGGTEAFFGQGTRLTVV.

This clone has at least ten counts. The CDR3: CSASLREGPSDTQYF. CDR3 coding DNA: TGCAGTGCTAGTTTGCGGGAGGGCCCCTCAGATACGCAGTATTTT. V gene TRBV20-1 combines with J gene TRBJ2-3; 9 bases match TRBD2. After removal of 3 bases from V and 4 bases from J, the junction contained 8 bases not matched to a gene. Germline V CDR1 and CDR2: DFQATT, SNEGSKA (reference sequence). The CDR3 runs to 15 residues.

V and J are TRBV20-1 and TRBJ2-7; 8 positions match TRBD1. The CDR3 is 14 amino acids. Germline V gives CDR1 DFQATT, CDR2 SNEGSKA (reference sequence). Unmatched junction bases numbered 7, after V lost 6 bases and J lost 0 bases. CDR3 bases: TGCAGTGCAACCTGGACAGGGAACTCCTACGAGCAGTACTTC. This translates into CSATWTGNSYEQYF.

This clone was seen ten or more times. This chain connects TRBV20-1 to TRBJ2-5; a possible D gene is TRBD1 (5 bases). The CDR3 covers 13 residues. The V and J ends lost 3 bases and 2 bases respectively, with 10 bases between them. Germline V gene lookup returns CDR1 DFQATT and CDR2 SNEGSKA (reference sequence). CDR3 in DNA: TGCAGTGCTAGGGGGCCGGGTCAAGAGACCCAGTACTTC. It is translated as CSARGPGQETQYF.

This clone was picked up a small number of times. This may be a read error, as it is one base from a much larger clone. This sample includes further DNA sequences coding for the same CDR3. V usage is TRBV27 and J usage is TRBJ1-3, with a possible D match to TRBD1 (6 bases). Germline values: CDR1 MNHEY, CDR2 SMNVEV (reference sequence). CDR3 length: 13 amino acids. Here the CDR3 DNA reads TGTGCCAGCAGTCTATCGCAGGGGAGCACCATATATTTT. It is translated as CASSLSQGSTIYF.

V and J are TRBV6-1 and TRBJ1-5, with 11 bases fitting TRBD1. Trimming cost V 6 bases and J 11 bases; bases outside gene matches: 9. This CDR3 comprises 14 residues. Germline V gives CDR1 MNHNS, CDR2 SASEGT. CDR3 loop: CASRPGQGAQTQHF. For the CDR3, the DNA is TGTGCCAGCAGACCAGGACAGGGGGCACAGACCCAGCATTTT.

This clone came up many times. The chain is built from TRBV20-1 and TRBJ2-7; TRBD2 matches 7 bases. Trimming took 3 bases from V and 6 from J; bases not matched to a gene: 5. Germline V lookup: CDR1 DFQATT, CDR2 SNEGSKA (reference sequence). The CDR3 is made up of 12 amino acids. Here the CDR3 reads CSASQGGGEQYF. For the CDR3, the DNA is TGCAGTGCTAGTCAGGGCGGGGGCGAGCAGTACTTC.